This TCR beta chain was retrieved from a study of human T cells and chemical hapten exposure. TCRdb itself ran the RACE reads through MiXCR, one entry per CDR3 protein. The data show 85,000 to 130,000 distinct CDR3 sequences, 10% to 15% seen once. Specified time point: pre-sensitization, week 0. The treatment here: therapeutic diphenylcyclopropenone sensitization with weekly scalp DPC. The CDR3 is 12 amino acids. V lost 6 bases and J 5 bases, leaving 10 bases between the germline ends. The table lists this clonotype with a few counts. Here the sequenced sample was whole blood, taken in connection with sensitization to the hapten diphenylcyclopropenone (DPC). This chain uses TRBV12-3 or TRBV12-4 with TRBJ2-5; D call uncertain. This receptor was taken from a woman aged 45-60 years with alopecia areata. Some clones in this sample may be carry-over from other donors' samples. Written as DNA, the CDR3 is TGTGCCAGCAGACCGCTCGGGGAGACCCAGTACTTC. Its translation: CASRPLGETQYF.